The T cell receptor beta chain under discussion was sequenced for a study of CD8 T cells in Susac syndrome. The wider study: At the time their blood was drawn, patients with Susac syndrome were either therapy-naive, on corticosteroids (with some of them also receiving intravenous immunoglobulin), or on intravenous immunoglobulin alone.

It was with random hexamers that 0.5 to 1 ug RNA was reverse transcribed. A single record per CDR3 protein comes from TCRdb applying MiXCR to the immunoSEQ multiplex PCR reads. The sample carries roughly 250,000 distinct CDR3 sequences, 95% to 97% recorded once. Sequencing of TCR beta was undertaken in CD8+ and CD4+ T cells derived from blood. Sequenced sample: CD4+ T cells from PBMCs. The receptor comes from a human donor with Susac syndrome.

The CDR3 DNA is TGTGCCAGCAGCCCCAACTGGGGCTCTGGGGCCAACGTCCTGACTTTC. Its protein product is CASSPNWGSGANVLTF. This sequence joins TRBV6-1 and TRBJ2-6, with D hard to call. This CDR3 contains 16 residues. Deletions cut 6 bases from V and 0 bases from J, with 12 bases between. Germline V CDR1 and CDR2: MNHNS, SASEGT.